The present T cell receptor (beta chain) was sequenced within a study of OX40 agonist ivuxolimab in advanced cancers. From germline, CDR1 is SGHTA and CDR2 FQGNSA. With 5 bases clipped from V and 5 bases from J, the junction kept 14 bases outside the gene matches. This CDR3 region has 19 residues. Study observations and caveats: The average count of expanded clones was higher among CD8+ T cells than among CD4+.

TCRdb keeps only in-frame clones here, not all; method: immunoSEQ multiplex PCR. The table lists about 70,000 clones, approximately 80% of them singletons, with approximately 6.3% in the top ten. Worth noting for this clone: Antigen: not known.

The receptor was isolated from an adult with an advanced solid tumor such as melanoma, head and neck, liver or kidney cancer. The chain couples TRBV7-2 to TRBJ2-5; 16 nucleotides align to TRBD2. Here the sequenced sample was CD4+ or CD8+ T cells sorted from blood, taken in a trial of the OX40 agonist ivuxolimab. The CDR3 reads CASSHPGLAGGLGRETQYF. The CDR3 nucleotides read TGTGCCAGCAGCCATCCGGGACTAGCGGGAGGGCTGGGTCGGGAGACCCAGTACTTC.